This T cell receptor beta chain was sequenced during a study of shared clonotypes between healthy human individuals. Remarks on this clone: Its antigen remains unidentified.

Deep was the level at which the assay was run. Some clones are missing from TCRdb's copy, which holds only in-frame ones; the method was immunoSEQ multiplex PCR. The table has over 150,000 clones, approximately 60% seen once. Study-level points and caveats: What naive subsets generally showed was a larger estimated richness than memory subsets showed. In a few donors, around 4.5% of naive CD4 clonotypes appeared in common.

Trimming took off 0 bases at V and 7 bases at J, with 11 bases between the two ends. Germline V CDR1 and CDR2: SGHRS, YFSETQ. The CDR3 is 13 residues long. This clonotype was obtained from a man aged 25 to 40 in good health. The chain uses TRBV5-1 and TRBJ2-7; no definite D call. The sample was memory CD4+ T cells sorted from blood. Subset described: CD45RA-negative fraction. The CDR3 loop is CASSLESVREQYF. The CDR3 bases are TGCGCCAGCAGCTTGGAGTCTGTGCGGGAGCAGTACTTC. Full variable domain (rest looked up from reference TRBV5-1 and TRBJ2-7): KAGVTQTPRYLIKTRGQQVTLSCSPISGHRSVSWYQQTPGQGLQFLFEYFSETQRNKGNFPGRFSGRQFSNSRSEMNVSTLELGDSALYLCASSLESVREQYFGPGTRLTVT.